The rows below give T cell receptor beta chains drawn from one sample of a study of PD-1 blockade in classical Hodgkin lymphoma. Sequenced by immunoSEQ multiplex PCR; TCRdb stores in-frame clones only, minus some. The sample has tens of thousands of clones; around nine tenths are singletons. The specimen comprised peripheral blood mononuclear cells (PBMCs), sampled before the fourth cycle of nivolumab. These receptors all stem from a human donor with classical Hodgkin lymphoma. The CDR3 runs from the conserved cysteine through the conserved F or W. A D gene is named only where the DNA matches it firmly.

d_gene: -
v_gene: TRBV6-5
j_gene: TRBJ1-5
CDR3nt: TGTGCCAGCAGTTACTCGCGAGGTTCCCCTCCCCAGCATTTT
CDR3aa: CASSYSRGSPPQHF

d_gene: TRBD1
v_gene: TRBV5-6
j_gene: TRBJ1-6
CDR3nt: TGTGCCAGCAGCTACAGGGGGCCGAATTCACCCCTCCACTTT
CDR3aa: CASSYRGPNSPLHF

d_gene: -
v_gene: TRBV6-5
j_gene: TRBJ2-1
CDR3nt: TGTGCCAGCAGTTACTCAGACCCCAGGAGTGACAATGAGCAGTTCTTC
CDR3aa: CASSYSDPRSDNEQFF

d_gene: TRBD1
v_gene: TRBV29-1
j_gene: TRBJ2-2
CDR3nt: TGCAGCGTTGAAGGGGGACAGGGGGCGCAAGGGGAGCTGTTTTTT
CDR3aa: CSVEGGQGAQGELFF

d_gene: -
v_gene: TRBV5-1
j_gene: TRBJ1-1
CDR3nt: TGCGCCAGCAGCTTGAGCACACAGGGAGGCACTGAAGCTTTCTTT
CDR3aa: CASSLSTQGGTEAFF

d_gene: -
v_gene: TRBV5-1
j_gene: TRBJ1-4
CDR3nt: TGCGCCAGCAGCTCCTACGCAGGGTCGGAGGAAAAACTGTTTTTT
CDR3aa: CASSSYAGSEEKLFF

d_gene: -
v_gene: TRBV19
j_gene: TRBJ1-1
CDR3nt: TGTGCCAGTAGCTCCTCGGCTATGAACACTGAAGCTTTCTTT
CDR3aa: CASSSSAMNTEAFF

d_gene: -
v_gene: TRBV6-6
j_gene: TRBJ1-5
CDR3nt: TGTGCCAGCAGTTACTCAGGGGAGCCTAATCAGCCCCAGCATTTT
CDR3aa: CASSYSGEPNQPQHF

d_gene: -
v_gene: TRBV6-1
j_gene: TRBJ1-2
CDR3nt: TGTGCCAGCAGTGAAGCCGGGCAGTCCTACTATGGCTACACCTTC
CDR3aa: CASSEAGQSYYGYTF

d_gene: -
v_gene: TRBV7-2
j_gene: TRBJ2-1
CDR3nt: TGTGCCAGCAGCTTAGTGGGGGGGGCCTTGGATGAGCAGTTCTTC
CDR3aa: CASSLVGGALDEQFF